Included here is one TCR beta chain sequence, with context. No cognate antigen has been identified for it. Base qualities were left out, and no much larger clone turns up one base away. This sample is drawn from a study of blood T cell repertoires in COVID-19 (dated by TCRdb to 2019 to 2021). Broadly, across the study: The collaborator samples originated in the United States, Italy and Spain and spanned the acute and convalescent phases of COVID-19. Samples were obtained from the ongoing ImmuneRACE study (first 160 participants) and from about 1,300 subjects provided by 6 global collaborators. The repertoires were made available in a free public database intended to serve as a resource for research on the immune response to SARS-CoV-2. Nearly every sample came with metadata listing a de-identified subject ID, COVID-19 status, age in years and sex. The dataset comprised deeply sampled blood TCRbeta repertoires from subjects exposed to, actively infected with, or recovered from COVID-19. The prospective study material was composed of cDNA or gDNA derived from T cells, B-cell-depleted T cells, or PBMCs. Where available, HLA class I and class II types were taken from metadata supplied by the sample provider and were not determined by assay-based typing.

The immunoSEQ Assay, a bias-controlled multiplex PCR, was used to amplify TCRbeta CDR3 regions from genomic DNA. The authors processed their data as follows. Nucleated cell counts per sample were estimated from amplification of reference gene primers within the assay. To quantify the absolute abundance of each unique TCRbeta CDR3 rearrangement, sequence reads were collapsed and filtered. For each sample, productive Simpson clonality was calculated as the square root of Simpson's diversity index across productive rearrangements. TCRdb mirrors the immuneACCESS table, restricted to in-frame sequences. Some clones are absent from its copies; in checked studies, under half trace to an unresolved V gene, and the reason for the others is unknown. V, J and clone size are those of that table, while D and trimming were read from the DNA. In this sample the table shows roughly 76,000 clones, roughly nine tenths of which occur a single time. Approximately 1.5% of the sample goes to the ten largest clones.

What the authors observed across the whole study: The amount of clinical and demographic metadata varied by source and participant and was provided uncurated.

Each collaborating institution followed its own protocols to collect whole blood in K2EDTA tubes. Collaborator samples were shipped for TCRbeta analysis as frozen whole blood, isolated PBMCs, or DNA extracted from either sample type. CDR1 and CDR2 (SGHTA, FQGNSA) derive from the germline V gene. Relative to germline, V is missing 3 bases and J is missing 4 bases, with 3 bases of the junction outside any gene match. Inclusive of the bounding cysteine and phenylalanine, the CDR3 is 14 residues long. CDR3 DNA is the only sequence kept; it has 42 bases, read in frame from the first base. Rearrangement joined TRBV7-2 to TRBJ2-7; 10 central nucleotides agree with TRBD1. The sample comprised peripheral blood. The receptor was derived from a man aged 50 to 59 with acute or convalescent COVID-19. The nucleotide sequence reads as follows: TGTGCCAGCAGCTTTGGGGACAGGGGTTACGAGCAGTACTTC. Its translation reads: CASSFGDRGYEQYF.